These 28 T cell receptor beta chains were sequenced from one sample in a study of human T cells and chemical hapten exposure. A single record per CDR3 protein comes from TCRdb applying MiXCR to the RACE reads. Of 250,000 to 300,000 distinct CDR3 sequences detected, 7.5% to 8% appear once; the ten largest clones hold approximately 1.2%. The time point denotes: pre-sensitization, week 0. Treatment reported: therapeutic diphenylcyclopropenone sensitization with weekly scalp DPC. This sample comprised whole blood, obtained in connection with sensitization to the hapten diphenylcyclopropenone (DPC). Every receptor here comes from a man younger than 35 with alopecia areata. Some clones in this sample may be carry-over from other donors' samples.

This clonotype was seen a few times. The rearrangement uses TRBV27 and TRBJ2-3, with 8 bases identical to TRBD2. Germline V gives CDR1 MNHEY, CDR2 SMNVEV (reference sequence). V lost 8 bases to trimming and J lost 2 bases; unmatched junction nucleotides: 9. This CDR3 spans 15 amino acids. CDR3 sequence: CASRQRGPSTDTQYF. CDR3 DNA: TGTGCCAGCCGGCAGCGGGGGCCATCCACAGATACGCAGTATTTT.

This clonotype was detected only a few times. V usage is TRBV7-2 and J usage is TRBJ1-2, with TRBD1 matching over 7 bases. Germline V lookup: CDR1 SGHTA, CDR2 FQGNSA. Trimming cost V 5 bases and J 5 bases; bases outside gene matches: 11. The CDR3 is 15 residues long. For the CDR3, the DNA is TGTGCCAGCAGCAGTCAGACAGGGAGTCGGTATGGCTACACCTTC. Protein sequence: CASSSQTGSRYGYTF.

Remarks on this clonotype: One junction end does not reproduce the germline sequence, and a read error may be involved. V and J are TRBV20-1 and TRBJ2-5, with D perhaps TRBD2 (6 bases). Germline V gene lookup returns CDR1 DFQATT and CDR2 SNEGSKA (reference sequence). The CDR3 covers 13 residues. The CDR3: CSARARGLRESPF. DNA for the CDR3: TGCAGTGCTAGAGCCCGAGGGTTACGGGAGTCACCCTTC.

On this clonotype itself: The germline gene is not matched at one end of the junction; a read error may be the cause. The J gene is TRBJ2-7, the V gene TRBV11-2, with TRBD2 as a possible D gene (5 bases). CDR1 and CDR2 from the germline V gene are SGHAT and FQNNGV. The CDR3 spans 13 residues. The CDR3 DNA reads as TGTGCCGGCAGCTTAGCGCGGAACTACGAGCAGTACTTC. Encoded protein: CAGSLARNYEQYF.

The V and J genes are TRBV29-1 and TRBJ2-7; D remains ambiguous. The germline CDR1 and CDR2 sequences are SQVTM and ANQGSEA. The V and J ends lost 6 bases and 3 bases respectively, with 9 bases between them. The CDR3 has 11 amino acids. The CDR3 nucleotides are TGCAGCGTCTCCCTCGGCTACGAGCAGTACGTC. Translating it yields CSVSLGYEQYV.

This clonotype occurred a few times. The rearrangement uses TRBV12-3 or TRBV12-4 and TRBJ1-5; D is ambiguous. Trimming cost V 5 bases and J 6 bases, with 17 bases left between them. The CDR3 is made up of 15 amino acids. This CDR3 reads CASSPPRGGPQPQHF. Here the CDR3 DNA reads TGTGCCAGCAGTCCTCCTCGCGGAGGGCCTCAGCCCCAGCATTTT.

This CDR3 is CASSFFQETQYF. Here the CDR3 DNA reads TGTGCCAGCAGCTTTTTCCAAGAGACCCAGTACTTC. V is TRBV5-6 and J is TRBJ2-5; D gene ambiguous. Germline CDR1 reads SGHDT; CDR2 reads YYEEEE. The CDR3 runs to 12 residues. V was pared by 2 bases and J by 1 base, with 3 bases between.

This clonotype was observed at least ten times. This sequence joins TRBV10-1 and TRBJ1-1, with D possibly being TRBD1 (5 bases). The CDR3 loop spans 13 amino acids. Trimming took off 5 bases at V and 4 bases at J, with 11 bases between the two ends. Germline CDR1 is WNHNN and CDR2 is SYGVQD (reference sequence). As DNA, the CDR3 is TGCGCCAGCAGTCTTGCGGGGCCCACTGAAGCTTTCTTT. It specifies CASSLAGPTEAFF.

The chain is built from TRBV7-2 and TRBJ2-3, with a possible D match to TRBD1 (6 bases). With 1 base removed from V and 0 bases from J, the gap between germline ends came to 11 bases. This CDR3 has 16 amino acids. Germline V gene data show CDR1 as SGHTA and CDR2 as FQGNSA. CDR3 amino acids: CASSLDRDQSTDTQYF. CDR3 sequence (DNA): TGTGCCAGCAGCTTAGACAGGGACCAAAGCACAGATACGCAGTATTTT.

The chain combines TRBV9 with TRBJ2-5; D tentatively fits TRBD1 or TRBD2 (5 bases each). V lost 4 bases, J lost 3 bases, and 16 bases lay in between. The germline CDR1 and CDR2 sequences are SGDLS and YYNGEE. CDR3 length equals 15 residues. CDR3 coding DNA: TGTGCCAGCAGCCCTGGTTGGGGGACCGAAGAGACCCAGTACTTC. This gives the protein CASSPGWGTEETQYF.

This clonotype was picked up a small number of times. This chain links TRBV5-1 with TRBJ2-4, with a possible D match to TRBD2 (7 bases). The ends were cut back, 0 bases at V and 7 bases at J, with 23 bases in the middle. Per germline, CDR1 SGHRS and CDR2 YFSETQ. The CDR3 is made up of 18 amino acids. The CDR3 sequence: CASSLVPGGIGPRNIQYF. CDR3 in DNA: TGCGCCAGCAGCTTGGTCCCGGGGGGCATCGGTCCCCGGAACATTCAGTACTTC.

This clonotype has at least ten counts. The rearrangement links TRBV5-1 to TRBJ1-1, with D uncertain. Per the germline V gene, CDR1 is SGHRS and CDR2 is YFSETQ. The length of the CDR3 is 14 residues. Trimming pared 0 bases from V and 3 bases from J, leaving 9 bases between. The CDR3 DNA reads TGCGCCAGCAGCTTGGTCCCTGGGGACACTGAAGCTTTCTTT. This codes for CASSLVPGDTEAFF.

In its sample, this clonotype was seen a few times. J is TRBJ1-6 and V is TRBV12-3 or TRBV12-4, with D uncertain. The CDR3 consists of 13 residues. V was pared by 3 bases and J by 14 bases, with 14 bases between. The CDR3 is CASSFEPGASLHF. The DNA of the CDR3 is TGTGCCAGCAGTTTTGAGCCGGGAGCATCCCTCCACTTT.

Comment on this clonotype: Being one base from a much bigger clone, this may be a read error. This sequence joins TRBV7-9 and TRBJ1-1; D is undetermined. Germline V CDR1 and CDR2: SEHNR, FQNEAQ (reference sequence). This CDR3 is 11 amino acids long. The V end was cut by 7 bases, the J end by 3 bases, with 6 bases between. The CDR3 here is CASTLDTEAFF. CDR3 DNA: TGTGCCAGCACTCTCGACACTGAAGCTTTCTTT.

The genes are TRBV20-1 and TRBJ2-2; 13 bases map to TRBD2. CDR1 and CDR2 from the germline V gene are DFQATT and SNEGSKA (reference sequence). Trimming took 6 bases from V and 5 from J; bases not matched to a gene: 6. CDR3 length equals 15 residues. The CDR3 region has the DNA TGCAGTGCCCCACTAGCGGGGGGGCAGACCGGGGAGCTGTTTTTT. This sequence encodes CSAPLAGGQTGELFF.

This clonotype was found a few times. The V call is TRBV6-5, the J call TRBJ2-7; TRBD2 matches 8 bases. The V segment lost 6 bases and the J segment 2 bases; nucleotides outside the gene matches: 9. CDR3 size: 15 residues. Germline-derived CDR1 and CDR2 are MNHEY and SVGAGI. The CDR3 loop is CASSLGGLGPYEQYF. The CDR3 DNA reads TGTGCCAGCAGCCTTGGGGGACTAGGGCCCTACGAGCAGTACTTC.

The chain employs TRBV7-9 and TRBJ2-4, with D unclear. Germline CDR1 reads SEHNR; CDR2 reads FQNEAQ (reference sequence). The CDR3 length is 13 residues. The V end was cut by 7 bases, the J end by 8 bases, with 15 bases between. The CDR3 nucleotides are TGTGCCAGCAAGGGAAATTGGGCGGACATTCAGTACTTC. The encoded protein is CASKGNWADIQYF.

This clonotype appeared once. The chain links TRBV6-6 to TRBJ1-2, with 9 positions matching TRBD1. The trim removed 4 bases at V and 0 bases at J, leaving 3 bases unmatched. CDR3 length: 15 residues. Germline loops: CDR1 MNHNY, CDR2 SVGAGI (reference sequence). CDR3 DNA sequence: TGTGCCAGCAGTTCCGGACAGGGGTCTAACTATGGCTACACCTTC. This gives the protein CASSSGQGSNYGYTF.

This chain uses TRBV20-1 with TRBJ2-1; D unresolved. V lost 3 bases and J lost 3, with 15 bases in between. Germline CDR1 reads DFQATT; CDR2 reads SNEGSKA (reference sequence). This CDR3 is built from 15 residues. DNA for the CDR3: TGCAGTGCTAGTGAAGACCTAGGGTTCTACAATGAGCAGTTCTTC. Amino acids: CSASEDLGFYNEQFF.

This clonotype was seen a handful of times. This chain links TRBV10-2 with TRBJ1-1; D is uncertain. The CDR3 length is 15 residues. Trimming stripped 3 bases from V and 0 bases from J, with 11 bases between. The germline CDR1 and CDR2 sequences are WSHSY and SAAADI. The CDR3 protein is CASSEWRVVNTEAFF. In DNA, the CDR3 is TGCGCCAGCAGTGAATGGCGGGTGGTGAACACTGAAGCTTTCTTT.

This clonotype was seen only a few times. The V gene is TRBV6-2 or TRBV6-3, the J gene TRBJ2-5; 9 nucleotides align to TRBD1. This CDR3 has 17 residues. Germline V CDR1 and CDR2: MNHEY, SVGEGT. Trimming cost V 5 bases and J 5 bases; bases outside gene matches: 15. Written as DNA, the CDR3 is TGTGCCAGCAGTAATCCCCCTACAGGGGGCAGAGCGGAGACCCAGTACTTC. Amino acids: CASSNPPTGGRAETQYF.

The rearrangement joins TRBV4-3 to TRBJ1-2; the D is unclear. Trimming stripped 2 bases from V and 0 bases from J, with 10 bases between. Germline assignment: CDR1 LGHNA and CDR2 YSLEER. The length of the CDR3 is 15 residues. The CDR3 DNA reads TGCGCCAGCAGCCAAAGTAGGGCCCCTAACTATGGCTACACCTTC. Protein: CASSQSRAPNYGYTF.

This clonotype came up a few times. This rearrangement joins TRBV6-2 or TRBV6-3 to TRBJ1-2; D gene uncertain. Trimming stripped 6 bases from V and 1 base from J, with 21 bases between. This CDR3 spans 17 amino acids. Germline loops: CDR1 MNHEY, CDR2 SVGEGT. The CDR3 DNA reads as TGTGCCAGCAGAGATCTCACTACAAGCAGGAATAACTATGGCTACACCTTC. The encoded protein is CASRDLTTSRNNYGYTF.

Only a few counts were recorded for this clonotype. The chain combines TRBV7-8 with TRBJ1-1; no firm D call. The V gene lost 0 bases and the J gene lost 10 bases, with 9 bases spanning the gap. Per the germline V gene, CDR1 is SGHVS and CDR2 is FQNEAQ. This CDR3 has 12 residues. The CDR3 nucleotides are TGTGCCAGCAGCTTAGCGGGAATCGGAGCTTTCTTT. Translated, it gives CASSLAGIGAFF.

The chain joins TRBV28 to TRBJ1-1; D gene ambiguous. The CDR3 spans 12 residues. Germline assignment: CDR1 MDHEN and CDR2 SYDVKM. Trimming took 0 bases from V and 7 from J, leaving 6 bases between them. This CDR3 is CASSLWGGEAFF. The CDR3 nucleotides are TGTGCCAGCAGTTTATGGGGTGGTGAAGCTTTCTTT.

With regard to this clonotype: Germline is not matched at one junction end, which may reflect a read error. V gene TRBV6-2 or TRBV6-3 combines with J gene TRBJ1-2; D unresolved. Germline loops: CDR1 MNHEY, CDR2 SVGEGT. This CDR3 is built from 13 residues. The CDR3 DNA reads as TGTGCCAGCAGTGACTCGTCCCACTATGGCTACACCTTC. As protein: CASSDSSHYGYTF.

This clonotype was seen many times. The chain is built from TRBV10-3 and TRBJ2-5; D remains ambiguous. This CDR3 spans 12 amino acids. Trimming stripped 4 bases from V and 4 bases from J, with 7 bases between. From germline, CDR1 is ENHRY and CDR2 SYGVKD. In DNA, the CDR3 is TGTGCCATCAGTGGCCAAGGAGAGACCCAGTACTTC. This encodes CAISGQGETQYF.

The chain is built from TRBV7-8 and TRBJ2-2; 8 bases agree with TRBD1. The CDR3 is 17 residues long. Germline V CDR1 and CDR2: SGHVS, FQNEAQ. The J segment lost 5 bases and the V segment lost 0 bases, leaving 8 bases of the junction unmatched. DNA of the CDR3: TGTGCCAGCAGCTTAGCGCGGACAGGGTCTGGTACCGGGGAGCTGTTTTTT. Translating gives CASSLARTGSGTGELFF.